The 30 T cell receptor beta chains below come from one sample, sequenced in a study of T cell clones after liver transplantation. TCRdb's copy holds only in-frame clones and misses some; the assay was immunoSEQ multiplex PCR. The sample has 77,000 or so clones, about 80% seen once; the top ten hold approximately 0.79%. The specimen comprised CD4+ T cells from blood, sampled 12 months after liver transplant. These receptors all stem from a human patient who received a liver transplant. Some T cells may originate from the graft donor.

V is TRBV5-8 and J is TRBJ2-5, with D perhaps TRBD1 or TRBD2 (5 bases each). Germline V lookup: CDR1 SGHTS, CDR2 YDEGEE. The CDR3 has 14 amino acids. With 4 bases removed from V and 1 base from J, the gap between germline ends came to 11 bases. This CDR3 reads CASSPPRGQETQYF. CDR3 sequence (DNA): TGTGCCAGCAGCCCCCCGAGGGGCCAAGAGACCCAGTACTTC.

This chain joins TRBV29-1 and TRBJ2-2; 9 bases are shared with TRBD1. This CDR3 has 14 residues. The J segment lost 2 bases and the V segment lost 5 bases, leaving 3 bases of the junction unmatched. CDR1 and CDR2 from the germline V gene are SQVTM and ANQGSEA. CDR3 in amino acids: CSVYRGRNTGELFF. CDR3 coding DNA: TGCAGCGTTTACAGGGGGCGCAACACCGGGGAGCTGTTTTTT.

The chain uses TRBV28 and TRBJ2-5; D is unclear. This CDR3 contains 13 residues. Trimming removed 6 bases from V and 2 bases from J, with 10 bases in between. Germline V gene sequence: CDR1 MDHEN, CDR2 SYDVKM. The CDR3 bases are TGTGCCAGCAGCCGTTACCTACAAGAGACCCAGTACTTC. Encoded protein: CASSRYLQETQYF. Full variable domain (rest looked up from reference TRBV28 and TRBJ2-5): DVKVTQSSRYLVKRTGEKVFLECVQDMDHENMFWYRQDPGLGLRLIYFSYDVKMKEKGDIPEGYSVSREKKERFSLILESASTNQTSMYLCASSRYLQETQYFGPGTRLLVL.

J is TRBJ1-5 and V is TRBV28; weak D call: TRBD1 (6 bases). V lost 6 bases and J 4 bases, leaving 19 bases between the germline ends. Germline CDR1 and CDR2: MDHEN and SYDVKM. CDR3 length: 16 amino acids. The CDR3 sequence is CASRPGTTHPNQPQHF. In DNA, the CDR3 is TGTGCCAGCAGACCTGGGACAACCCACCCAAATCAGCCCCAGCATTTT.

V is TRBV5-6 and J is TRBJ2-1, with 11 nucleotides matching TRBD2. Trimming removed 4 bases from V and 10 bases from J; junction bases left unmatched: 10. CDR3 length: 15 residues. CDR1 is SGHDT, CDR2 YYEEEE, per germline. The DNA of the CDR3 is TGTGCCAGCAGCCCTCTTAGCGGGAGGGCCCGAGAGCAGTTCTTC. Amino acid sequence: CASSPLSGRAREQFF.

This chain links TRBV5-1 with TRBJ2-3; no firm D call. With 3 bases removed from V and 6 bases from J, the gap between germline ends came to 14 bases. The length of the CDR3 is 14 residues. Germline-derived CDR1 and CDR2 are SGHRS and YFSETQ. The CDR3: CASSSLRSEDTQYF. CDR3 coding DNA: TGCGCCAGCAGCTCTTTGCGGTCGGAGGATACGCAGTATTTT.

The chain combines TRBV18 with TRBJ1-2; the D is unclear. V lost 6 bases and J 9 bases, leaving 20 bases between the germline ends. Germline lookup yields CDR1 KGHSH and CDR2 LQKENI. There are 14 residues in the CDR3. This chain's CDR3 is CASSPLDPRRSYTF. In DNA form, the CDR3 reads TGTGCCAGCTCCCCTTTGGACCCCCGACGGAGCTACACCTTC.

The chain is built from TRBV6-5 and TRBJ2-5; possibly TRBD1 for D (6 bases). The CDR3 runs 15 residues. V was cut by 2 bases and J by 4 bases, with 14 bases left in between. Germline loops: CDR1 MNHEY, CDR2 SVGAGI. CDR3 amino acids: CASSYRQGWRETQYF. CDR3 DNA: TGTGCCAGCAGTTACAGGCAGGGGTGGCGAGAGACCCAGTACTTC.

This chain connects TRBV28 to TRBJ1-1; D remains unclear. In germline, CDR1 is MDHEN, CDR2 SYDVKM. V gave up 2 bases and J gave up 3 bases, with 22 bases separating them. This CDR3 comprises 18 residues. CDR3 residues: CASSLGPRLPSPYTEAFF. CDR3 sequence (DNA): TGTGCCAGCAGTTTAGGGCCCCGTCTCCCATCGCCCTACACTGAAGCTTTCTTT.

This clone showed up just once. The chain links TRBV27 to TRBJ2-7; TRBD2 matches at 9 bases. V gave up 2 bases and J gave up 0 bases; unmatched junction bases: 17. CDR1 and CDR2 (germline): MNHEY, SMNVEV (reference sequence). The CDR3 has 20 residues. Written as DNA, the CDR3 is TGTGCCAGCAGTTTAAACCCCCGAAGGAGCGGGAGGACGAACTCCTACGAGCAGTACTTC. This sequence encodes CASSLNPRRSGRTNSYEQYF.

J is TRBJ2-6 and V is TRBV15; 7 bases match TRBD2. The junction had 7 bases not matched to a gene; V was cut back by 4 bases and J by 4 bases. This CDR3 has 16 residues. The germline V gene has CDR1 LNHNV and CDR2 YYDKDF (reference sequence). Here the CDR3 reads CATSKAGVAGANVLTF. The CDR3 DNA follows: TGTGCCACCAGCAAGGCGGGAGTAGCCGGGGCCAACGTCCTGACTTTC.

The genes are TRBV7-6 and TRBJ2-1; 10 nucleotides align to TRBD2. Unmatched junction bases numbered 13, after V lost 1 base and J lost 16 bases. The CDR3 is 15 residues long. CDR1 SGHVS and CDR2 FNYEAQ come from the germline V gene. The CDR3 sequence is CASSLVGLAGELPFF. The CDR3 DNA is TGTGCCAGCAGCTTAGTGGGCCTAGCGGGAGAGCTCCCTTTCTTC.

This clone was recorded a few times. The J gene is TRBJ2-5, the V gene TRBV5-1; either TRBD1 or TRBD2 may fit D (5 bases each). Trimming took 5 bases from V and 5 from J, leaving 16 bases between them. The CDR3 is made up of 14 amino acids. Germline V gene lookup returns CDR1 SGHRS and CDR2 YFSETQ. Here the CDR3 reads CASSLLVGAETQYF. CDR3 nucleotide sequence: TGCGCCAGCAGTTTACTAGTTGGGGCGGAGACCCAGTACTTC.

In DNA form, the CDR3 reads TGTGCCAGCAGCGCCCTGGGCCCGGCAGATACGCAGTATTTT. Translation: CASSALGPADTQYF. This chain links TRBV9 with TRBJ2-3; no reliable D call. Trimming shortened V by 3 bases and J by 4 bases, and 12 bases separated the two germline ends. This CDR3 region has 14 residues. Germline CDR1 is SGDLS and CDR2 is YYNGEE.

The J gene is TRBJ2-1, the V gene TRBV27; TRBD2 agrees at 8 bases. The junction had 12 bases not matched to a gene; V was cut back by 3 bases and J by 8 bases. The germline gives CDR1 MNHEY, CDR2 SMNVEV (reference sequence). This CDR3 region has 16 residues. The CDR3: CASSFRRLAFLDEQFF. The CDR3 bases are TGTGCCAGCAGTTTCCGTAGACTAGCGTTTTTGGATGAGCAGTTCTTC.

The V call is TRBV10-3, the J call TRBJ2-1; TRBD1 is a possible D gene (5 bases). V was cut by 3 bases and J by 10 bases, with 19 bases left in between. Per germline, CDR1 ENHRY and CDR2 SYGVKD. The CDR3 is made up of 15 amino acids. This CDR3 reads CAISDGRVGVREQFF. In DNA, the CDR3 is TGTGCCATCAGTGACGGCAGGGTAGGGGTGAGGGAGCAGTTCTTC.

This clone was seen only once. This rearrangement joins TRBV2 to TRBJ2-6; 8 nucleotides align to TRBD1. J lost 0 bases, V lost 5 bases, and 6 bases had no gene match. The CDR3 is 17 amino acids. Germline values: CDR1 SNHLY, CDR2 FYNNEI. CDR3 coding DNA: TGTGCCAGCAGTTACGACAGGGGAGACTCTGGGGCCAACGTCCTGACTTTC. Protein product: CASSYDRGDSGANVLTF.

The chain has TRBV27 and TRBJ1-2, with TRBD1 as a possible D gene (5 bases). The V end lost 8 bases, the J end lost 5 bases, and 18 bases lay between the germline ends. This CDR3 region has 14 residues. CDR1 and CDR2 from the germline V gene are MNHEY and SMNVEV (reference sequence). The CDR3 protein is CASSLGGFPYGYTF. The DNA of the CDR3 is TGTGCCAGCTCCCTGGGGGGGTTCCCTTATGGCTACACCTTC.

This rearrangement joins TRBV5-1 to TRBJ2-3, with D tentatively TRBD1 (6 bases). V was trimmed by 7 bases and J by 1 base, leaving 13 bases between them. Germline CDR1 reads SGHRS; CDR2 reads YFSETQ. This CDR3 is 14 amino acids long. In DNA, the CDR3 is TGCGCCAGCGAAAGGGCAGGGGGCACAGATACGCAGTATTTT. Residues: CASERAGGTDTQYF.

This chain links TRBV2 with TRBJ2-4; no clear D gene. Germline CDR1 and CDR2: SNHLY and FYNNEI. CDR3 size: 13 residues. The V gene lost 6 bases and the J gene lost 8 bases, with 14 bases spanning the gap. The CDR3 sequence: CASSLEGLDIQYF. CDR3 in DNA: TGTGCCAGCAGCTTGGAAGGGTTAGACATTCAGTACTTC.

This sequence joins TRBV7-8 and TRBJ1-4, with 7 bases that match TRBD1. Germline V CDR1 and CDR2: SGHVS, FQNEAQ. V lost 5 bases and J lost 7; bases outside the gene matches: 7. The CDR3 consists of 14 residues. The CDR3 region has the DNA TGTGCCAGCAGCCCCGGGACAGTAGCTGAAAAACTGTTTTTT. It codes for CASSPGTVAEKLFF.

As concerns this clone: Compared with germline, one end of the junction differs, possibly owing to a read error. The chain is built from TRBV27 and TRBJ2-3; 7 bases are shared with TRBD1. The CDR3 runs to 17 residues. The germline V gene encodes CDR1 MNHEY and CDR2 SMNVEV (reference sequence). This chain's CDR3 is CASTLRSGTAPGDTQYF. DNA for the CDR3: TGTGCCAGCACTTTACGTTCCGGGACAGCCCCCGGAGATACGCAGTATTTT.

V and J are TRBV10-3 and TRBJ2-3; 11 bases map to TRBD2. This CDR3 comprises 18 residues. With V trimmed by 6 bases and J by 0 bases, 11 bases remained unmatched. Per the germline V gene, CDR1 is ENHRY and CDR2 is SYGVKD. CDR3 sequence (DNA): TGTGCCATCAGGTCTGGGACTAGCGGTATATTTAGCACAGATACGCAGTATTTT. It yields the protein CAIRSGTSGIFSTDTQYF.

The V and J genes are TRBV5-1 and TRBJ2-2; D assignment may be TRBD1 or TRBD2 (5 bases each). This CDR3 has 14 residues. CDR1 is SGHRS and CDR2 is YFSETQ in the germline V gene. Trimming took off 7 bases at V and 1 base at J, with 11 bases between the two ends. CDR3 amino acids: CASREGQNTGELFF. The CDR3 nucleotides read TGCGCCAGCCGGGAAGGACAGAACACCGGGGAGCTGTTTTTT.

This sequence joins TRBV4-1 and TRBJ1-4, with 8 nucleotides matching TRBD1. The J segment lost 5 bases and the V segment lost 4 bases, leaving 12 bases of the junction unmatched. The CDR3 spans 17 residues. The germline V gene encodes CDR1 MGHRA and CDR2 YSYEKL. The CDR3 DNA reads as TGCGCCAGCAGCCTAATTTGGGGAGGGACAGGCAATGAAAAACTGTTTTTT. This gives the protein CASSLIWGGTGNEKLFF.

The chain couples TRBV7-8 to TRBJ2-6; maybe TRBD1 (6 bases). The V end lost 6 bases, the J end lost 4 bases, and 16 bases lay between the germline ends. CDR1 SGHVS and CDR2 FQNEAQ come from the germline V gene. CDR3 length equals 16 residues. CDR3 in DNA: TGTGCCAGCAGTCGACGGAACAGGGACGGGGCCAACGTCCTGACTTTC. Protein product: CASSRRNRDGANVLTF.

The gene calls are TRBV9 and TRBJ1-1, with D perhaps matching TRBD1 (6 bases). Germline lookup yields CDR1 SGDLS and CDR2 YYNGEE. The CDR3 loop spans 16 amino acids. The V and J ends lost 7 bases and 0 bases respectively, with 19 bases between them. The CDR3 bases are TGTGCCAGCTCTTGGGGAGGGGGAGGAATGAACACTGAAGCTTTCTTT. Protein product: CASSWGGGGMNTEAFF.

This chain links TRBV5-4 with TRBJ2-5; D gene unclear. The V gene's germline CDR1 is SGHNT and CDR2 YYREEE (reference sequence). CDR3 size: 15 residues. V was trimmed by 0 bases and J by 2 bases, leaving 11 bases between them. This CDR3 is CASSLGGLSQETQYF. CDR3 DNA sequence: TGTGCCAGCAGCTTGGGGGGTTTGTCACAAGAGACCCAGTACTTC.

This chain links TRBV19 with TRBJ1-4; 7 bases agree with TRBD1. CDR1 is LNHDA and CDR2 is SQIVND in the germline V gene (reference sequence). Losses at the gene ends were 5 bases for V and 3 bases for J; bases not matched to a gene: 6. The CDR3 covers 15 residues. The CDR3 DNA reads TGTGCCAGTAGTCATCAGACAGGGCCTAATGAAAAACTGTTTTTT. Amino acid sequence: CASSHQTGPNEKLFF.

This chain links TRBV5-6 with TRBJ1-2; D uncertain. This CDR3 comprises 16 residues. Trimming shortened V by 2 bases and J by 0 bases, and 14 bases separated the two germline ends. CDR1 is SGHDT, CDR2 YYEEEE, per germline. This CDR3 is CASSLPDRGPNYGYTF. CDR3 DNA sequence: TGTGCCAGCAGCTTACCCGACCGGGGTCCTAACTATGGCTACACCTTC.